This T cell receptor (beta chain) was recorded in a study of STAT5B mutations in CD4+ large granular lymphocyte leukemia. Trimming left V 3 bases short and J 0 bases short, with 10 bases between. CDR1 MGHDK and CDR2 SYGVNS come from the germline V gene. The CDR3 has 15 residues. The table came from immunoSEQ multiplex PCR; TCRdb's copy has only in-frame clones and leaves some out. The sample consists of over 35,000 clones, less than 85% of them appearing once. V gene TRBV25-1 combines with J gene TRBJ2-3, with D possibly TRBD1 on 6 matching bases. The clonotype was recovered from a human donor in good health. Input material: CD4+ T cells from blood buffy coats. The CDR3 DNA reads as TGTGCCAGCAGTGATGCAGGGGTCAGCACAGATACGCAGTATTTT. Translation: CASSDAGVSTDTQYF.